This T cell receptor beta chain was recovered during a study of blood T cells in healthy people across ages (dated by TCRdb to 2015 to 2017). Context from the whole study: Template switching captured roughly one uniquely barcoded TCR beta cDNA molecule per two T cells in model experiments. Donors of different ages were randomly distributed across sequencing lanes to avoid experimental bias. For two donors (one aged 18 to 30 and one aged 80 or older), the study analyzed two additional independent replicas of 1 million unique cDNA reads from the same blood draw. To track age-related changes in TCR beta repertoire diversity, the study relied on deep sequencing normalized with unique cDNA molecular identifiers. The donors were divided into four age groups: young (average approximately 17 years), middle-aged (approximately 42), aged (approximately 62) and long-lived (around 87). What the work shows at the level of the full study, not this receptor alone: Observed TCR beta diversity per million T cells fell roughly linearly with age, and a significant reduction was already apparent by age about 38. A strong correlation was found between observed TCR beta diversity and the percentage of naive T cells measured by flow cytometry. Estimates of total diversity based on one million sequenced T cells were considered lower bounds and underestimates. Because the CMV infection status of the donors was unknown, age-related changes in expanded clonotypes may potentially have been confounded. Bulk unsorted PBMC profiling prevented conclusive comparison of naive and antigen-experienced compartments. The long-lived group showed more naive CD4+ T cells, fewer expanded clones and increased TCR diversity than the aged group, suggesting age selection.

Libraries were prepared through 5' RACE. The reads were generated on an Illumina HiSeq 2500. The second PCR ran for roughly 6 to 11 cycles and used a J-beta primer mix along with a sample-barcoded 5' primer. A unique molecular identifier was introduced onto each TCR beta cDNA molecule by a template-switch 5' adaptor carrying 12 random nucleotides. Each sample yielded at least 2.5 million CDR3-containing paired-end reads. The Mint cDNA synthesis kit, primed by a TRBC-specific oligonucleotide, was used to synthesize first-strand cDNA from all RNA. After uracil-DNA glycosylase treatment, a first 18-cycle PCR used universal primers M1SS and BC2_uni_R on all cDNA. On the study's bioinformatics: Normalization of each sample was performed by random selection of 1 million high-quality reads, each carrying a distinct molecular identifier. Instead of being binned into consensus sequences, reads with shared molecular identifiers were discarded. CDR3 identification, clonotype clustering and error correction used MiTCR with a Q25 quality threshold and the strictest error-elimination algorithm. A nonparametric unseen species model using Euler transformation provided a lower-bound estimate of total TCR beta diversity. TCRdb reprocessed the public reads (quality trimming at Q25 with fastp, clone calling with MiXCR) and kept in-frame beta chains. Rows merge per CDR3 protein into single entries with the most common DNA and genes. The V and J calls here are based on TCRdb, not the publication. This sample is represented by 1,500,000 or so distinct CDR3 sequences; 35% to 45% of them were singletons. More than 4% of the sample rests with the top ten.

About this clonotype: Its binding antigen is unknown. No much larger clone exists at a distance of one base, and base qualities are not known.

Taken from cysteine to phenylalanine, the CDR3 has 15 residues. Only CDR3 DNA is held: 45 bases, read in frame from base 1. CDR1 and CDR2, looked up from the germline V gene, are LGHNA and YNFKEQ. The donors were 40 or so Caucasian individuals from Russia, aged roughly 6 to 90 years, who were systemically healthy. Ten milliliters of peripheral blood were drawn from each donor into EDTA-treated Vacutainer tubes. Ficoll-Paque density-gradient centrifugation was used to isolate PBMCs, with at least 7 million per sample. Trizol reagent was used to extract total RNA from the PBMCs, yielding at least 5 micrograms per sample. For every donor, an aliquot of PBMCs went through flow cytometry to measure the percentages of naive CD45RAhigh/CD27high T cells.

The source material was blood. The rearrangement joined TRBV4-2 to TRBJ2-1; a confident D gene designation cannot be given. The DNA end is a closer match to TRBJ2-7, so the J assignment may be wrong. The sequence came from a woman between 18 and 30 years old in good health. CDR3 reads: CASSTTEISYNEQYF. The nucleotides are TGTGCCAGCAGTACTACAGAGATCTCCTACAATGAGCAGTACTTC.